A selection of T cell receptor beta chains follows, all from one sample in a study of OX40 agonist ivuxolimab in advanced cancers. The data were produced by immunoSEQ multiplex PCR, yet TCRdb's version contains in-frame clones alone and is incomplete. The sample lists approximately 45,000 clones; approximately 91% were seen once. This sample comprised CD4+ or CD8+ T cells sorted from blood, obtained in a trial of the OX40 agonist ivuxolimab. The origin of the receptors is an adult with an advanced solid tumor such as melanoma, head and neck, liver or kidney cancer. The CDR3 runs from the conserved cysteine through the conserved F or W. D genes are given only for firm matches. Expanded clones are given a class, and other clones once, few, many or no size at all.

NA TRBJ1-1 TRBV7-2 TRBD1 TGTGCCAGCAGCGAGAGACAGGGAACGAACACTGAAGCTTTCTTT CASSERQGTNTEAFF
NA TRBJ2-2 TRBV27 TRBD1 TGTGCCAGCAGTTTACCCAGACAGGGTAACACCGGGGAGCTGTTTTTT CASSLPRQGNTGELFF
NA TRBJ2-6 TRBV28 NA TGTGCCAGCAGTACCATTAAGGGAGACGATGGGGCCAACGTCCTGACTTTC CASSTIKGDDGANVLTF
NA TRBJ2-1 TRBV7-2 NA TGTGCCAGCAGCTTAGTTGGTAGTCAGGGGTCACGGCAGTTCTTC CASSLVGSQGSRQFF
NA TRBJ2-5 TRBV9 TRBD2 TGTGCCAGCAGCGTAGGCGGGGGGGCTCGAGAGACCCAGTACTTC CASSVGGGARETQYF
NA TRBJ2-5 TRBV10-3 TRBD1 TGTGCCATCAGGTCAGACAGGGGGCAAGAGACCCAGTACTTC CAIRSDRGQETQYF
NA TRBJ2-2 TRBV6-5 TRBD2 TGTGCCAGCAGTTATAGCGGGAGTTTACCCGGGGAGCTGTTTTTT CASSYSGSLPGELFF
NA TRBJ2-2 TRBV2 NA TGTGCCAGCACGGGTGAAAGGGGGGCGAACACCGGGGAGCTGTTTTTT CASTGERGANTGELFF
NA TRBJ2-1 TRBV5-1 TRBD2 TGCGCCAGCAGCTTGGATCCCAGCGGGGGGTCCTACAATGAGCAGTTCTTC CASSLDPSGGSYNEQFF
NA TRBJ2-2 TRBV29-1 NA TGCAGCGTGGGGGACACCGGGGAGCTGTTTTTT CSVGDTGELFF
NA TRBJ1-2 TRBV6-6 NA TGTGCCAGCAGTTACAGGGACGATGGCTACACCTTC CASSYRDDGYTF
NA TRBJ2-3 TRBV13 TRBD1 TGTGCCAGCAGCTCAGTTCTTTTTCCGGGACAGGGGACCGGCACAGATACGCAGTATTTT CASSSVLFPGQGTGTDTQYF
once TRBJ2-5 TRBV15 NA TGTGCCACCAGCAGAGCTTTGGACTACGAGGAGGAGACCCAGTACTTC CATSRALDYEEETQYF
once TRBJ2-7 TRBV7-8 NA TGTGCCAGCAGCCGTTATAGCGGCACCTACGAGCAGTACTTC CASSRYSGTYEQYF
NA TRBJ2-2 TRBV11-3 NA TGTGCCAGCAGCTTAGAGCCGTCCCCTCCCGGGGAGCTGTTTTTT CASSLEPSPPGELFF
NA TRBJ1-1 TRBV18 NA TGTGCCAGCTCAGAGGTCAGCATGAACACTGAAGCTTTCTTT CASSEVSMNTEAFF
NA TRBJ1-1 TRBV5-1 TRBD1 TGCGCCAGCACCCCAGGGGGCCGTAACACTGAAGCTTTCTTT CASTPGGRNTEAFF
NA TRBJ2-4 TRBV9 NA TGTGCCAGCAGCCCGGGGACACAAAACATTCAGTACTTC CASSPGTQNIQYF
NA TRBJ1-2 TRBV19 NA TGTGCCAGTTCTGGGTTTGACCAAGCTAACTATGGCTACACCTTC CASSGFDQANYGYTF
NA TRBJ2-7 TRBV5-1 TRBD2 TGCGCCAGCAGGAGGGAGGGTAATATACCCTACGAGCAGTACTTC CASRREGNIPYEQYF